The present T cell receptor beta chain was sequenced within a study of CD8+CD57+ T cells in acquired aplastic anemia. In the study overall: Average DNA yield from sorted CD4+ and CD8+ cells was around 3 ug. Study results and limitations: Levels of CD8+ Simpson's diversity were not significantly distinct in patients versus controls. The study identified almost 30 CD8+ CDR3 sequences shared by patients and controls.

It was genomic DNA that served as the template for profiling TCR beta VDJ and CDR3. TCRdb reprocessed the reads with MiXCR, giving one entry per CDR3 protein. The repertoire includes under 200,000 distinct CDR3 sequences, roughly 50% of them detected once, and over 25% sits in the top ten. This clonotype has a count of ten or more. Its antigen remains unknown. For sequencing, patients were chosen who had shown expansion of CD8+CD57+ cells by flow cytometry. The enrolled patients all had severe acquired aplastic anemia. This CDR3 spans 14 amino acids. Germline lookup yields CDR1 SGHAT and CDR2 FQNNGV. The ends lost 10 bases at V and 7 bases at J; junction bases unmatched: 10.

The source material was sorted CD4+, CD8+, or CD8+CD57+ T cells (not recorded which) from PBMCs. This clonotype was sampled from a human donor with aplastic anemia. The chain combines TRBV11-2 with TRBJ2-1; 10 bases are shared with TRBD2. CDR3 nucleotide sequence: TGTGCCACCACCGGACTAGCGGCAACTAATGAGCAGTTCTTC. Encoded protein: CATTGLAATNEQFF.